The clone carrying this T cell receptor beta chain was seen a few times. What it binds is not known. Trimming stripped 9 bases from V and 4 bases from J, with 16 bases between. The germline V gene has CDR1 SGHNT and CDR2 YYREEE (reference sequence). This CDR3 comprises 14 residues. UMIs and sample barcodes were carried by the TCR alpha and TCR beta cDNA libraries that 5'RACE produced using constant-segment primers. TCRdb reprocessed the 5' RACE reads with MiXCR, giving one entry per CDR3 protein. Of about 260,000 distinct CDR3 sequences detected, approximately 15% appear once; the ten largest clones hold around 20%. This sample is drawn from a study of T-cell memory formation after mild COVID-19. Study results and limitations: CD4+ bias marked clones expanding day 15 to 37, unlike balanced contracting clones. Second-wave clones that peaked on day 37 lacked confirmed SARS-CoV-2 specificity. Some clones that responded turned up in pre-infection memory, which suggests that cross-reactive memory joined in.

Material for sequencing was PBMCs or a T cell subset sorted from them (not recorded which). The receptor was derived from a man aged 18 to 35 who had mild COVID-19 (a few samples of this study predate the infection). Cell type and time point are not known. This sequence joins TRBV5-4 and TRBJ2-2; D uncertain. The CDR3 coding sequence is TGTGCCACCCTCGGCCCTTCGGGCACCGGGGAGCTGTTTTTT. The encoded protein is CATLGPSGTGELFF. Based on the CDR3 plus reference TRBV5-4 and TRBJ2-2, the full variable domain is ETGVTQSPTHLIKTRGQQVTLRCSSQSGHNTVSWYQQALGQGPQFIFQYYREEENGRGNFPPRFSGLQFPNYSSELNVNALELDDSALYLCATLGPSGTGELFFGEGSRLTVL.